Below are 27 T cell receptor beta chains sequenced from a single sample in a study of T-cell memory formation after mild COVID-19. TCRdb reanalysed the 5' RACE reads using MiXCR and keeps one entry per CDR3 protein. Found here are fewer than 300,000 distinct CDR3 sequences, more than 15% of them singletons; the top ten hold 23%. Sequencing used PBMCs or a T cell subset sorted from them (not recorded which). All receptors derive from a man younger than 30 who had mild COVID-19 (a few samples of this study predate the infection). Cell type and time point are not known.

This clonotype came up a few times. This chain joins TRBV7-9 and TRBJ2-1; perhaps TRBD2 as D (6 bases). The germline V gene encodes CDR1 SEHNR and CDR2 FQNEAQ (reference sequence). With 11 bases removed from V and 4 bases from J, the gap between germline ends came to 9 bases. The CDR3 has 11 residues. The CDR3 DNA is TGTGCCGGGGAGGATTACAATGAGCAGTTCTTC. It codes for CAGEDYNEQFF.

The DNA for the CDR3 is TGTGCCAGCAGCTTATTGGGGGGGACAGGGGCTGAAGCTTTCTTT. The encoded protein is CASSLLGGTGAEAFF. V is TRBV7-2 and J is TRBJ1-1; 10 positions match TRBD1. The germline V gene has CDR1 SGHTA and CDR2 FQGNSA. Trimming at V came to 2 bases and at J to 6 bases, leaving 6 bases not matched to a gene. The CDR3 is 15 residues long.

The V call is TRBV20-1, the J call TRBJ2-7, with a weak D call TRBD1 (6 bases). This CDR3 spans 14 amino acids. Trimming removed 6 bases from V and 2 bases from J, with 17 bases in between. Germline V gene data show CDR1 as DFQATT and CDR2 as SNEGSKA (reference sequence). The CDR3, as DNA: TGCAGTGCGCCGGGACACGGGGTGCCCTACGAGCAGTACTTC. Translating gives CSAPGHGVPYEQYF.

J is TRBJ2-7 and V is TRBV6-2 or TRBV6-3; TRBD1 or TRBD2 may be the D gene (5 bases each). The V and J ends lost 2 bases and 7 bases respectively, with 9 bases between them. The CDR3 sequence is 12 residues long. Germline CDR1 and CDR2: MNHEY and SVGEGT. The chain's CDR3 is CASSYGGREQYV. The CDR3 DNA reads as TGTGCCAGCAGTTACGGGGGACGGGAGCAGTACGTC.

This clonotype was counted only a few times. The chain is built from TRBV19 and TRBJ1-1, with unresolved D. The CDR3 runs 12 residues. CDR1 LNHDA and CDR2 SQIVND come from the germline V gene (reference sequence). The ends were cut back, 8 bases at V and 7 bases at J, with 14 bases in the middle. Here the CDR3 DNA reads TGTGCCAGTTCCCCGGGGATTAGTGAAGCTTTCTTT. Its translation: CASSPGISEAFF.

This clonotype has a handful of counts. V is TRBV2 and J is TRBJ2-3; D unresolved. The germline V and J ends were trimmed by 10 bases and 6 bases, with 8 bases remaining between them. CDR3 length: 10 residues. Per the germline V gene, CDR1 is SNHLY and CDR2 is FYNNEI. CDR3 amino acids: CATPTDTQYF. The DNA of the CDR3 is TGTGCCACCCCGACCGATACGCAGTATTTT.

The chain links TRBV15 to TRBJ2-3, with TRBD2 identical over 7 bases. The CDR3 length is 17 residues. Germline CDR1 and CDR2: LNHNV and YYDKDF (reference sequence). The V segment lost 2 bases and the J segment 0 bases; nucleotides outside the gene matches: 8. The CDR3 DNA sequence: TGTGCCACCAGCAGATACCCCGGGGGGACTAGCACAGATACGCAGTATTTT. It is translated as CATSRYPGGTSTDTQYF.

This clonotype occurred many times. V and J are TRBV15 and TRBJ2-5; D is perhaps TRBD2 (6 bases). Germline lookup yields CDR1 LNHNV and CDR2 YYDKDF (reference sequence). The ends were cut back, 8 bases at V and 2 bases at J, with 21 bases in the middle. The CDR3 runs to 16 residues. The CDR3: CATSREVTFGQETQYF. As DNA, the CDR3 is TGTGCCACCTCCAGGGAGGTTACTTTTGGGCAAGAGACCCAGTACTTC.

This clonotype was detected a few times. The rearrangement uses TRBV12-5 and TRBJ2-3; 9 nucleotides align to TRBD2. CDR1 LGHNT and CDR2 FRNRAP come from the germline V gene. Trimming cost V 1 base and J 3 bases; bases outside gene matches: 11. This CDR3 is 18 amino acids long. The DNA for the CDR3 is TGTGCTAGTGGTTTGGCGCTACGGGAGCGGGGGGTGACAGATACGCAGTATTTT. Residues: CASGLALRERGVTDTQYF.

The chain uses TRBV10-2 and TRBJ2-3, with 8 bases aligning to TRBD2. V was clipped by 8 bases and J by 2 bases; unmatched bases: 9. The CDR3 covers 15 residues. Germline-derived CDR1 and CDR2 are WSHSY and SAAADI. Written as DNA, the CDR3 is TGCGCCAGCCTCATGAGTAGCGGGGTCACAGATACGCAGTATTTT. It yields the protein CASLMSSGVTDTQYF.

There are a few counts of this clonotype. The chain links TRBV12-3 or TRBV12-4 to TRBJ2-7; D perhaps matches TRBD1 (6 bases). V gave up 1 base and J gave up 0 bases, with 10 bases separating them. The CDR3 is 15 amino acids. CDR3 in amino acids: CASSLEADSSYEQYV. In DNA form, the CDR3 reads TGTGCCAGCAGTTTAGAGGCGGACAGCTCCTACGAGCAGTACGTC.

The rearrangement uses TRBV12-3 or TRBV12-4 and TRBJ2-3; 8 nucleotides align to TRBD2. V shed 5 bases, J shed 4 bases, and the junction held 11 bases outside the gene matches. The CDR3 extends over 16 amino acids. CDR3 in amino acids: CASSPTGGGSADTQYF. In nucleotides, the CDR3 is TGTGCCAGCAGTCCGACGGGGGGGGGCTCGGCAGATACGCAGTATTTT.

This clonotype was recorded a few times. This rearrangement joins TRBV20-1 to TRBJ1-4; D unclear. The V gene's germline CDR1 is DFQATT and CDR2 SNEGSKA (reference sequence). Trimming removed 5 bases from V and 9 bases from J, with 19 bases in between. The CDR3 spans 14 residues. For the CDR3, the DNA is TGCAGTGCTCCCGACCCTCGGAGGGCAAAAAAACTGTTTTTT. It translates to CSAPDPRRAKKLFF.

The V and J genes are TRBV11-2 and TRBJ2-1; tentatively, D is TRBD1 or TRBD2 (5 bases each). V gave up 6 bases and J gave up 0 bases, with 12 bases separating them. Germline loops: CDR1 SGHAT, CDR2 FQNNGV. The CDR3 totals 15 residues. CDR3 nucleotides: TGTGCCAGCAGACCGGGACCGAGCTCCTACAATGAGCAGTTCTTC. The encoded protein is CASRPGPSSYNEQFF.

This clonotype has only a few counts. V and J are TRBV20-1 and TRBJ1-1; no clear D. The germline V gene encodes CDR1 DFQATT and CDR2 SNEGSKA (reference sequence). Trimming took off 5 bases at V and 3 bases at J, with 19 bases between the two ends. The CDR3 is made up of 15 amino acids. CDR3 coding DNA: TGCAGTGCTCTCCGAGCGCTCACTGTGTACACTGAAGCTTTCTTT. This translates into CSALRALTVYTEAFF.

This clonotype was recorded a few times. The chain carries TRBV7-8 and TRBJ2-2; 8 positions match TRBD1. The CDR3 has 16 amino acids. With V trimmed by 3 bases and J by 4 bases, 7 bases remained unmatched. CDR1 is SGHVS and CDR2 is FQNEAQ in the germline V gene. The CDR3 nucleotides are TGTGCCAGCAGCTTTTATTGGCAGGGGGCCACCGGGGAGCTGTTTTTT. It is translated as CASSFYWQGATGELFF.

V and J are TRBV5-6 and TRBJ1-4, with a possible D match to TRBD1 (5 bases). CDR1 SGHDT and CDR2 YYEEEE come from the germline V gene. This CDR3 comprises 17 residues. Trimming took 0 bases from V and 3 from J, leaving 15 bases between them. The CDR3 DNA reads TGTGCCAGCAGCTTGGGGCAGGGAGTTGCTGCTAATGAAAAACTGTTTTTT. It codes for CASSLGQGVAANEKLFF.

This clonotype was detected only a few times. This chain connects TRBV9 to TRBJ1-2, with a weak D call TRBD1 (5 bases). This CDR3 region has 13 residues. Trimming pared 4 bases from V and 8 bases from J, leaving 15 bases between. Germline V gives CDR1 SGDLS, CDR2 YYNGEE. CDR3 DNA: TGTGCCAGCAGCCCCCAGGGAGGGGACGGCTACACCTTC. This sequence encodes CASSPQGGDGYTF. The full variable domain, with the rest looked up from reference TRBV9 and TRBJ1-2, is DSGVTQTPKHLITATGQRVTLRCSPRSGDLSVYWYQQSLDQGLQFLIQYYNGEERAKGNILERFSAQQFPDLHSELNLSSLELGDSALYFCASSPQGGDGYTFGSGTRLTVV.

This clonotype occurred a few times. For the CDR3, the DNA is TGTGCCAGCAGGAAGGGTTGGGGGTTGGTTGGGGCCAACGTCCTGACTTTC. It specifies CASRKGWGLVGANVLTF. The rearrangement joins TRBV7-9 to TRBJ2-6; the D gene could be TRBD1 or TRBD2 (5 bases each). CDR1 and CDR2 (germline): SEHNR, FQNEAQ (reference sequence). The CDR3 runs to 17 residues. Between the trimmed V and J ends, which lost 6 bases and 3 bases, there was a span of 18 bases.

This clonotype turned up a few times. The V call is TRBV4-1, the J call TRBJ1-2; unclear D gene. CDR1 and CDR2 (germline): MGHRA, YSYEKL. Trimming pared 1 base from V and 7 bases from J, leaving 16 bases between. CDR3 size: 15 residues. CDR3 in amino acids: CASSQGELNPAGYTF. CDR3 DNA: TGCGCCAGCAGCCAAGGGGAACTAAACCCAGCTGGCTACACCTTC.

This chain joins TRBV5-4 and TRBJ2-5, with TRBD2 identical over 9 bases. The trim removed 2 bases at V and 5 bases at J, leaving 1 base unmatched. Per the germline V gene, CDR1 is SGHNT and CDR2 is YYREEE (reference sequence). The CDR3 covers 13 residues. The CDR3 is CASSFSGGETQYF. As DNA, the CDR3 is TGTGCCAGCAGCTTCAGCGGGGGGGAGACCCAGTACTTC.

This clonotype was seen many times. The chain combines TRBV29-1 with TRBJ2-3; 7 bases map to TRBD1. CDR1 and CDR2 (germline): SQVTM, ANQGSEA. The V gene end was trimmed by 7 bases and the J gene end by 1 base; junction bases not matched to a gene: 8. The CDR3 extends over 14 amino acids. CDR3 bases: TGCAGCGCTAGTTTAGGGGGCGGCACAGATACGCAGTATTTT. Residues: CSASLGGGTDTQYF.

This clonotype was recorded many times. The rearrangement uses TRBV19 and TRBJ2-1; D gene uncertain. Germline CDR1 and CDR2: LNHDA and SQIVND (reference sequence). This CDR3 comprises 15 residues. V lost 6 bases to trimming and J lost 3 bases, with 15 bases between them. The CDR3, as DNA: TGTGCCAGTAGCACCCCACGGCAGTTCTACAATGAGCAGTTCTTC. Its protein product is CASSTPRQFYNEQFF. Using reference TRBV19 and TRBJ2-1 for the parts outside the CDR3, the full variable domain is DGGITQSPKYLFRKEGQNVTLSCEQNLNHDAMYWYRQDPGQGLRLIYYSQIVNDFQKGDIAEGYSVSREKKESFPLTVTSAQKNPTAFYLCASSTPRQFYNEQFFGPGTRLTVL.

This chain connects TRBV7-2 to TRBJ2-4, with unresolved D. The CDR3 contains 14 residues. V lost 4 bases and J 0 bases, leaving 7 bases between the germline ends. Germline lookup yields CDR1 SGHTA and CDR2 FQGNSA. The CDR3 spells CASSSGLAKNIQYF. The CDR3 coding sequence is TGTGCCAGCAGCTCCGGTTTAGCCAAAAACATTCAGTACTTC.

The chain uses TRBV5-1 and TRBJ2-7; TRBD1 might be the D (5 bases). Trimming pared 2 bases from V and 5 bases from J, leaving 8 bases between. CDR1 and CDR2 from the germline V gene are SGHRS and YFSETQ. This CDR3 comprises 12 residues. DNA for the CDR3: TGCGCCAGCAGCTTTTTCAGGGACGAGCAGTACTTC. Its translation: CASSFFRDEQYF.

The chain joins TRBV29-1 to TRBJ1-5; D uncertain. Germline V gene lookup returns CDR1 SQVTM and CDR2 ANQGSEA. This CDR3 contains 13 residues. Trimming removed 4 bases at V and 5 bases at J, with 12 bases between. The CDR3 is CSVGGFSDQPQHF. CDR3 sequence (DNA): TGCAGCGTTGGAGGGTTCTCGGATCAGCCCCAGCATTTT.

CDR3 in amino acids: CASSYSIGSNQPQHF. The CDR3 DNA reads as TGTGCCAGCAGTTACTCGATAGGTAGCAATCAGCCCCAGCATTTT. This chain links TRBV6-6 with TRBJ1-5; no clear D. V was cut by 0 bases and J by 0 bases, with 6 bases left in between. CDR3 length equals 15 residues. The germline V gene has CDR1 MNHNY and CDR2 SVGAGI (reference sequence).